Sequencing of this T cell receptor (beta chain) was carried out in a study of blood T cell repertoires in COVID-19. Across the whole study: From the United States, Italy and Spain came samples of acute and convalescent COVID-19. Sample material is recorded as cDNA or gDNA derived from T cells, B-cell-depleted T cells, or PBMCs.

Membership in each cohort depended on participant-reported clinical history. Recovered Cohort 3 donors showed two negative PCRs, clearance, or symptom resolution. The CDR3 consists of 14 residues. V lost 5 bases and J lost 2; bases outside the gene matches: 6. CDR1 and CDR2 (germline): MNHEY, SMNVEV (reference sequence). This table comes from immunoSEQ multiplex PCR, and its TCRdb copy is limited to in-frame clones, with some not included. The table shows under 300,000 clones, with 75% to 90% occurring only once. V and J are TRBV27 and TRBJ2-7; 7 bases agree with TRBD2. The sequence came from a man aged 35 to 55 who had recovered from COVID-19. Material: PBMCs or T cells enriched from blood (not recorded which). CDR3 sequence reads: CASSRLAPTYEQYF. The CDR3 coding sequence is TGTGCCAGCAGTCGACTAGCCCCAACCTACGAGCAGTACTTC.